This is a list of T cell receptor beta chains from one sample in a study of CD8 T cells in Susac syndrome. One entry per CDR3 protein, called by TCRdb with MiXCR from the immunoSEQ multiplex PCR reads. The repertoire has about 250,000 distinct CDR3 sequences, around 93% of them found once; the top ten carry less than 0.075%. Sequenced input: CD4+ T cells from PBMCs. All receptors derive from a human donor with multiple sclerosis. The CDR3 runs from the conserved cysteine through the conserved F or W.

>TRBJ2-1|TRBV5-1
CASSSHRGTGNEQFF
>TRBJ1-5|TRBV28
CASSHQVLGPQHF
>TRBJ2-6|TRBV6-5
CASSYRNWGQGSGANVLTF
>TRBJ2-3|TRBV11-2
CASSLKDGRTDTQYF
>TRBJ2-5|TRBV9
CASSVAPSGGLGRETQYF
>TRBJ1-1|TRBV30
CAWSPGYMNTEAFF
>TRBJ1-1|TRBV7-3
CASSPRGGTSAEAFF
>TRBJ2-3|TRBV10-3
CAISEGPTDTQYF
>TRBJ1-5|TRBV6-2/TRBV6-3
CASRPGTGRSQPQHF
>TRBJ2-3|TRBV5-1
CASSRPSGTSGTDTQYF
>TRBJ1-3|TRBV3-1
CASSLPGQKDTIYF
>TRBJ1-5|TRBV3-1
CASSPREFNQPQHF
>TRBJ2-1|TRBV7-9
CASSSDVAYNEQFF
>TRBJ2-5|TRBV18
CASSPTGSGETQYF
>TRBJ2-1|TRBV5-4
CASSGGTGRNEQFF
>TRBJ2-1|TRBV24-1
CATSDSGGGWPFF
>TRBJ1-1|TRBV5-1
CASSSLVRNTEAFF
>TRBJ1-5|TRBV19
CASETTTYSNQPQHF
>TRBJ2-4|TRBV19
CASSMDGGNIQYF
>TRBJ2-2|TRBV18
CASSPPGLANTGELFF
>TRBJ2-3|TRBV9
CASTQGQGSTDTQYF
>TRBJ1-3|TRBV12-3/TRBV12-4
CASSSTGPGNTIYF
>TRBJ2-1|TRBV4-1
CASRPLSATYNEQFF
>TRBJ2-2|TRBV11-3
CASSPPNRGGTGELFF
>TRBJ1-1|TRBV3-1
CASSQGITEAFF
>TRBJ2-3|TRBV15
CATSRDETDTQYF
>TRBJ1-5|TRBV19
CASSINRDSNQPQHF
>TRBJ1-6|TRBV2
CAIQQGSYNSPLHF
>TRBJ2-3|TRBV4-2
CASSQSWTSGRAATDTQYF
>TRBJ2-2|TRBV5-4
CASSFLAGGHGRELFF
>TRBJ1-1|TRBV9
CASSRGYRTEAFF
>TRBJ1-1|TRBV20-1
CSARESQGAEAFF
>TRBJ1-5|TRBV3-1
CASSQDAGGSQPQHF
>TRBJ1-2|TRBV4-1
CASSQDRGEVYGYTF
>TRBJ2-5|TRBV6-1
CAIDGQLETQYF
>TRBJ1-1|TRBV5-1
CASSTDRGTEAFF
>TRBJ2-5|TRBV5-1
CASSLFSGRAETQYF